These T cell receptor beta chains were read from a single sample in a study of blood T cells in healthy people across ages. TCRdb re-called the 5' RACE reads with MiXCR, one entry per CDR3 protein. Seen here are 1,800,000 or so distinct CDR3 sequences, around 42% observed once, and the top ten hold 23%. The specimen sequenced was blood. Receptors originate from a human donor in good health. CDR3s include the opening cysteine and the closing phenylalanine or tryptophan. D genes are given only for firm matches. Rows give clone size only sometimes, using once, few, many, or a class for an expanded clone.

clone_size: .; d_call: .; j_call: TRBJ2-1; v_call: TRBV12-3/TRBV12-4; cdr3_aa: CASSLPGRGNEQFF; cdr3_nt: TGTGCCAGCAGTTTGCCCGGCAGGGGAAATGAGCAGTTCTTC
clone_size: .; d_call: TRBD2; j_call: TRBJ2-1; v_call: TRBV7-2; cdr3_aa: CASSFSGGPRTSSYNEQFF; cdr3_nt: TGTGCCAGCAGCTTTAGCGGGGGGCCCAGAACTAGCTCCTACAATGAGCAGTTCTTC
clone_size: .; d_call: .; j_call: TRBJ1-2; v_call: TRBV6-2/TRBV6-3; cdr3_aa: CASSYVSGYGYTF; cdr3_nt: TGTGCCAGCAGTTACGTAAGCGGCTATGGCTACACCTTC
clone_size: .; d_call: .; j_call: TRBJ1-5; v_call: TRBV6-6; cdr3_aa: CASTPGTSAQHF; cdr3_nt: TGTGCCAGCACCCCCGGTACATCGGCCCAGCATTTT
clone_size: .; d_call: .; j_call: TRBJ2-2; v_call: TRBV12-3/TRBV12-4; cdr3_aa: CASSFMGENTGELFF; cdr3_nt: TGTGCCAGCAGTTTTATGGGGGAGAACACCGGGGAGCTGTTTTTT
clone_size: few; d_call: .; j_call: TRBJ1-2; v_call: TRBV4-3; cdr3_aa: CASSQEGAGRDVYGYTF; cdr3_nt: TGCGCCAGCAGCCAAGAGGGGGCGGGCAGGGATGTTTATGGCTACACCTTC
clone_size: .; d_call: .; j_call: TRBJ1-2; v_call: TRBV6-5; cdr3_aa: CACSGQWGLDGYTF; cdr3_nt: TGTGCCTGCAGTGGGCAGTGGGGATTAGACGGCTACACCTTC
clone_size: few; d_call: .; j_call: TRBJ1-1; v_call: TRBV12-3/TRBV12-4; cdr3_aa: CASSFTPWHLNTEAFF; cdr3_nt: TGTGCCAGCAGTTTCACCCCCTGGCATTTGAACACTGAAGCTTTCTTT
clone_size: .; d_call: .; j_call: TRBJ2-1; v_call: TRBV27; cdr3_aa: CASSFKPLDDNEQFF; cdr3_nt: TGTGCCAGCAGTTTTAAACCGCTCGACGACAATGAGCAGTTCTTC
clone_size: .; d_call: .; j_call: TRBJ1-2; v_call: TRBV7-9; cdr3_aa: CTSSQDNFFNYGYTF; cdr3_nt: TGTACCAGCAGCCAGGACAACTTTTTTAACTATGGCTACACCTTC
clone_size: once; d_call: TRBD1; j_call: TRBJ1-1; v_call: TRBV5-4; cdr3_aa: CASSETTGGRTEAFF; cdr3_nt: TGTGCCAGCAGCGAAACAACAGGGGGCCGCACTGAAGCTTTCTTT
clone_size: .; d_call: .; j_call: TRBJ2-1; v_call: TRBV6-2/TRBV6-3; cdr3_aa: CASSQPPGRNVGGYNEQFF; cdr3_nt: TGTGCCAGCAGTCAGCCCCCGGGTCGTAACGTGGGCGGGTACAATGAGCAGTTCTTC
clone_size: few; d_call: .; j_call: TRBJ1-2; v_call: TRBV7-6; cdr3_aa: CASSLAPGRTDVSGYTF; cdr3_nt: TGTGCCAGCAGCTTAGCCCCGGGAAGGACAGATGTGAGTGGCTACACCTTC
clone_size: few; d_call: TRBD1; j_call: TRBJ2-7; v_call: TRBV29-1; cdr3_aa: CSVQGQIYEQYF; cdr3_nt: TGCAGCGTTCAGGGACAGATATACGAGCAGTACTTC
clone_size: .; d_call: .; j_call: TRBJ2-3; v_call: TRBV21-1; cdr3_aa: CASSARGVLTDTQYF; cdr3_nt: TGTGCCAGCAGCGCCCGGGGGGTCCTCACAGATACGCAGTATTTT
clone_size: few; d_call: TRBD1; j_call: TRBJ1-2; v_call: TRBV7-2; cdr3_aa: CASILTGGRNYGYTF; cdr3_nt: TGTGCCAGCATCTTAACAGGGGGGAGAAACTATGGCTACACCTTC
clone_size: .; d_call: .; j_call: TRBJ2-1; v_call: TRBV29-1; cdr3_aa: CSVDRRAGAYNEQFF; cdr3_nt: TGCAGCGTTGACCGAAGGGCTGGTGCCTACAATGAGCAGTTCTTC
clone_size: .; d_call: .; j_call: TRBJ1-4; v_call: TRBV10-3; cdr3_aa: CATSLGTPNNEKLFF; cdr3_nt: TGTGCCACCTCTCTCGGGACACCTAATAATGAAAAACTGTTTTTT
clone_size: many; d_call: .; j_call: TRBJ1-2; v_call: TRBV5-6; cdr3_aa: CASSPDPGHLKIYGYTF; cdr3_nt: TGTGCCAGCAGCCCAGATCCGGGACACTTAAAGATCTATGGCTACACCTTC
clone_size: .; d_call: .; j_call: TRBJ2-5; v_call: TRBV5-1; cdr3_aa: CASSITPGGETQYF; cdr3_nt: TGCGCCAGCAGCATCACGCCGGGCGGGGAGACCCAGTACTTC
clone_size: few; d_call: .; j_call: TRBJ2-3; v_call: TRBV6-2/TRBV6-3; cdr3_aa: CASSYMRGSTDTQYF; cdr3_nt: TGTGCCAGCAGTTATATGCGGGGCTCTACAGATACGCAGTATTTT
clone_size: .; d_call: .; j_call: TRBJ2-3; v_call: TRBV12-3/TRBV12-4; cdr3_aa: CAAGRVGADVQYF; cdr3_nt: TGTGCCGCTGGGAGAGTCGGGGCAGATGTGCAGTATTTT
clone_size: .; d_call: .; j_call: TRBJ1-2; v_call: TRBV5-1; cdr3_aa: CASSPYRDLHGYTF; cdr3_nt: TGCGCCAGCAGCCCTTACAGGGATCTCCATGGCTACACCTTC
clone_size: .; d_call: .; j_call: TRBJ1-1; v_call: TRBV6-2/TRBV6-3; cdr3_aa: CASSFARSKENTEAFF; cdr3_nt: TGTGCCAGCAGTTTCGCTCGAAGTAAGGAGAACACTGAAGCTTTCTTT